The 30 T cell receptor beta chains below all came from one sample that was sequenced in a study of glioma-infiltrating T cells. The iRepertoire nested amplicon-rescue multiplex PCR amplified TCR alpha and beta CDR3s from RNA. One entry per CDR3 protein results from TCRdb running MiXCR on the multiplex PCR reads. Of 85,000 to 110,000 distinct CDR3 sequences in the sample, roughly 30% were seen once. The source material was glioma tissue, nonneoplastic brain tissue, or PBMCs (not recorded which). The receptors stem from a human donor with low-grade glioma or glioblastoma, undergoing nonglioma brain surgery, or in good health (not recorded which).

CDR3 bases: TGTGCCAGCAGTTTATCTTCGGGACAGGCCCGTCTCAATGAGCAGTTCTTC. This codes for CASSLSSGQARLNEQFF. The chain carries TRBV28 and TRBJ2-1; 8 bases map to TRBD1. Trimming cost V 1 base and J 6 bases; bases outside gene matches: 11. CDR1 and CDR2 from the germline V gene are MDHEN and SYDVKM. CDR3 length equals 17 residues.

A word on this clonotype: One base away lies a much larger clone, so this may be a sequencing read error. The chain recombines TRBV7-3 with TRBJ2-1; D call uncertain. CDR1 is SGHTA, CDR2 FQGTGA, per germline. CDR3 length equals 11 residues. CDR3 DNA sequence: TGTGCCAGCAGATTAACCAATGAGCAGTTCTTC. As protein: CASRLTNEQFF.

For this clonotype: A clone one base away is much larger, so this may be a read error. The chain employs TRBV2 and TRBJ1-1; D gene ambiguous. This CDR3 is built from 13 residues. The V gene's germline CDR1 is SNHLY and CDR2 FYNNEI. The CDR3, as DNA: TGTGCCAGCAGGACGACGGGTTACACTGGAGCTTTCTTT. This gives the protein CASRTTGYTGAFF.

Remarks on this clonotype: Sequence at one end of the junction differs from germline and may be a read error. The gene calls are TRBV28 and TRBJ1-3; D unclear. CDR1 is MDHEN, CDR2 SYDVKM, per germline. CDR3 length: 14 amino acids. The CDR3 here is CASSSRLSGNTIYF. The CDR3 DNA sequence: TGCGCCAGCAGTTCACGGCTCTCTGGAAACACCATATATTTT. The complete variable domain, with remaining parts taken from reference TRBV28 and TRBJ1-3, reads DVKVTQSSRYLVKRTGEKVFLECVQDMDHENMFWYRQDPGLGLRLIYFSYDVKMKEKGDIPEGYSVSREKKERFSLILESASTNQTSMYLCASSSRLSGNTIYFGEGSWLTVV.

In regard to this clonotype: A read error may explain this, as a much larger clone is one base away. Likely a read error: the CDR3 ends without its conserved phenylalanine or tryptophan. The genes are TRBV20-1 and TRBJ1-6; D perhaps matches TRBD1 (5 bases). In germline, CDR1 is DFQATT, CDR2 SNEGSKA (reference sequence). V was pared by 0 bases and J by 4 bases, with 22 bases between. The CDR3 is 19 residues long. The CDR3 region has the DNA TGCAGTGCTAGAGACCAACCATCCGGGACTGGAAGATATAATTCACCCCTCCACCTT. Translating it yields CSARDQPSGTGRYNSPLHL.

About this clonotype: This may arise from a read error, as a much more abundant clone is one base away. The DNA for the CDR3 is TGTGCCAGAAGTTTAGCTTCTGGGGCCAACGTCCTGACTTTC. Translating it yields CARSLASGANVLTF. The chain couples TRBV12-3 or TRBV12-4 to TRBJ2-6; D is undetermined. The CDR3 has 14 amino acids.

A word on this clonotype: A read error may be the cause here, since a much bigger clone is one base away. CDR3: CASSPSIERLNEQFF. CDR3 sequence (DNA): TGTGCCAGCAGTCCCTCAATTGAGCGGCTCAATGAGCAGTTCTTC. This sequence joins TRBV6-5 and TRBJ2-1; D might be TRBD2 (5 bases). Trimming took 5 bases from V and 6 from J, leaving 17 bases between them. Per the germline V gene, CDR1 is MNHEY and CDR2 is SVGAGI. CDR3 length: 15 residues.

This clonotype was recorded once. A read error may be the cause here, since a much bigger clone is one base away. The chain combines TRBV20-1 with TRBJ1-1; D may be TRBD1 (5 bases). The ends were cut back, 5 bases at V and 3 bases at J, with 16 bases in the middle. Per germline, CDR1 DFQATT and CDR2 SNEGSKA (reference sequence). There are 14 residues in the CDR3. The CDR3 bases are TGCAGTGCTCCCCTACATGGGGGGGACACTGAAGCTTTCTTT. As protein: CSAPLHGGDTEAFF.

In its sample, this clonotype was seen many times. V usage is TRBV20-1 and J usage is TRBJ1-3; D is unclear. In germline, CDR1 is DFQATT, CDR2 SNEGSKA (reference sequence). With 0 bases removed from V and 4 bases from J, the gap between germline ends came to 10 bases. This CDR3 spans 14 amino acids. CDR3: CSAREMELGNTIYF. CDR3 DNA: TGCAGTGCTAGAGAAATGGAGCTCGGAAACACCATATATTTT.

Turning to this clonotype: With a much larger clone just one base away, this may be a read error. The V call is TRBV20-1, the J call TRBJ1-1, with D maybe TRBD1 (5 bases). CDR1 DFQATT and CDR2 SNEGSKA come from the germline V gene (reference sequence). V gave up 4 bases and J gave up 4 bases, with 19 bases separating them. This CDR3 is built from 15 residues. The CDR3 DNA reads TGCAGTGCTATCTCTCCGGGGCCAGATCCCACTGAAGCTTTCTTT. This gives the protein CSAISPGPDPTEAFF.

This clonotype was seen many times. The V call is TRBV18, the J call TRBJ2-1, with TRBD2 matching 10 bases. V lost 1 base, J lost 3 bases, and 0 bases stayed unmatched. This CDR3 region has 15 residues. Germline CDR1 reads KGHSH; CDR2 reads LQKENI. The CDR3 region has the DNA TGTGCCAGCTCACCACTAGCGGGGGGCTACAATGAGCAGTTCTTC. This gives the protein CASSPLAGGYNEQFF.

Note on this clonotype: A much more abundant neighbour one base away suggests this may be a read error. V is TRBV20-1 and J is TRBJ1-4; unclear D gene. The V gene's germline CDR1 is DFQATT and CDR2 SNEGSKA (reference sequence). The CDR3 is 11 amino acids. The CDR3 region has the DNA TGCAGTGCTCCCGAGAATGATAAACTGTTTTTT. It encodes CSAPENDKLFF.

There are a few counts of this clonotype. J is TRBJ2-3 and V is TRBV3-1; D gene ambiguous. The CDR3 loop spans 14 amino acids. The V gene lost 0 bases and the J gene lost 8 bases, with 12 bases spanning the gap. Per the germline V gene, CDR1 is LGHDT and CDR2 is YNNKEL (reference sequence). The CDR3 sequence: CASSQDGVQSTQYF. The CDR3 DNA sequence: TGTGCCAGCAGCCAAGATGGTGTCCAAAGTACGCAGTATTTT.

There are many counts of this clonotype. This rearrangement joins TRBV7-2 to TRBJ2-7; D perhaps matches TRBD1 (6 bases). Germline loops: CDR1 SGHTA, CDR2 FQGNSA. This CDR3 spans 13 amino acids. The V gene lost 5 bases and the J gene lost 5 bases, with 13 bases spanning the gap. The CDR3 region is CASSVRTANEQYF. In nucleotides, the CDR3 is TGTGCCAGCAGCGTAAGGACAGCAAACGAGCAGTACTTC.

This clonotype was found many times. This chain links TRBV20-1 with TRBJ2-7, with D perhaps TRBD1 (6 bases). Between the trimmed V and J ends, which lost 6 bases and 10 bases, there was a span of 13 bases. CDR3 size: 10 residues. The germline V gene has CDR1 DFQATT and CDR2 SNEGSKA (reference sequence). CDR3: CSAERQEQYF. The CDR3 nucleotides read TGCAGTGCGGAAAGACAGGAACAGTACTTC.

This chain connects TRBV7-2 to TRBJ2-1; 11 bases agree with TRBD2. The CDR3 spans 15 residues. J was trimmed by 10 bases and V by 1 base; bases with no gene match: 6. Germline lookup yields CDR1 SGHTA and CDR2 FQGNSA. CDR3 nucleotides: TGTGCCAGCAGCTTAGAGTTTGCTAGCGGGGGGGAGCAGTTCTTC. It is translated as CASSLEFASGGEQFF. Supplemented by reference TRBV7-2 and TRBJ2-1, the full variable domain reads GAGVSQSPSNKVTEKGKDVELRCDPISGHTALYWYRQSLGQGLEFLIYFQGNSAPDKSGLPSDRFSAERTGGSVSTLTIQRTQQEDSAVYLCASSLEFASGGEQFFGPGTRLTVL.

This clonotype was counted many times. The chain links TRBV4-3 to TRBJ1-6; D is ambiguous. Trimming pared 0 bases from V and 7 bases from J, leaving 7 bases between. The germline CDR1 and CDR2 sequences are LGHNA and YSLEER. This CDR3 comprises 14 residues. The CDR3 reads CASSQDRSNSPLHF. CDR3 nucleotide sequence: TGCGCCAGCAGCCAAGATCGGTCCAATTCACCCCTCCACTTT.

This clonotype has a count of ten or more. The chain has TRBV7-2 and TRBJ2-3; maybe TRBD1 (6 bases). The CDR3 covers 15 residues. Germline V gives CDR1 SGHTA, CDR2 FQGNSA. V was cut by 1 base and J by 8 bases, with 16 bases left in between. DNA of the CDR3: TGTGCCAGCAGCTTAGAGGGGGTAGCGACGGGTACGCAGTATTTT. It specifies CASSLEGVATGTQYF.

This clonotype has more than one count but fewer than ten. The rearrangement joins TRBV7-9 to TRBJ2-3; D is unresolved. Germline values: CDR1 SEHNR, CDR2 FQNEAQ (reference sequence). Trimming removed 3 bases from V and 6 bases from J, with 13 bases in between. The CDR3 runs 14 residues. CDR3 residues: CASSFEVGMDTQYF. CDR3 nucleotides: TGTGCCAGCAGCTTTGAAGTGGGAATGGATACGCAGTATTTT.

The sample holds many counts of this clonotype. The rearrangement joins TRBV14 to TRBJ1-5, with D unclear. The V gene lost 1 base and the J gene lost 9 bases, with 10 bases spanning the gap. This CDR3 region has 13 residues. CDR1 and CDR2 from the germline V gene are SGHDN and FVKESK. This CDR3 reads CASSQGRGWPQHF. CDR3 coding DNA: TGTGCCAGCAGCCAAGGGCGAGGTTGGCCCCAGCATTTT.

This clonotype was recorded at least ten times. A read error may account for a junction end that differs from germline. The chain joins TRBV7-7 to TRBJ1-4; no clear D gene. Germline CDR1 reads SSHAT; CDR2 reads FNYEAQ (reference sequence). The CDR3 spans 13 residues. The CDR3 region is CASSKGFSEKLFF. As DNA, the CDR3 is TGTGCTAGCAGCAAGGGATTCAGTGAAAAACTGTTTTTT.

In this sample, this clonotype turned up many times. The genes are TRBV7-6 and TRBJ2-5; 11 positions match TRBD2. From germline, CDR1 is SGHVS and CDR2 FNYEAQ. V lost 4 bases to trimming and J lost 3 bases; unmatched junction nucleotides: 10. This CDR3 has 17 amino acids. CDR3 region: CASSSRLAGIHKETQYF. The CDR3 nucleotides read TGTGCCAGCAGCTCTCGACTAGCGGGGATTCACAAAGAGACCCAGTACTTC.

The V gene is TRBV3-1, the J gene TRBJ2-3; TRBD2 is a possible D gene (6 bases). This CDR3 has 13 residues. The V gene lost 5 bases and the J gene lost 9 bases, with 15 bases spanning the gap. The germline V gene encodes CDR1 LGHDT and CDR2 YNNKEL (reference sequence). The CDR3 is CASSLQRAGTQYF. The DNA for the CDR3 is TGTGCCAGCAGCTTGCAACGTGCGGGGACGCAGTATTTT.

In this sample, this clonotype turned up many times. This chain connects TRBV6-2 or TRBV6-3 to TRBJ2-7; 7 nucleotides match TRBD2. The CDR3 extends over 12 amino acids. Losses at the gene ends were 7 bases for V and 7 bases for J; bases not matched to a gene: 7. Germline CDR1 reads MNHEY; CDR2 reads SVGEGT. This CDR3 reads CASTKGGVEQYF. The CDR3 bases are TGTGCCAGCACCAAGGGAGGGGTTGAGCAGTACTTC.

Comments on this clonotype: This may come from a read error, since a much larger clone is one base off. This rearrangement joins TRBV7-6 to TRBJ1-5; no definite D call. Germline V gene sequence: CDR1 SGHVS, CDR2 FNYEAQ. The CDR3 runs 14 residues. CDR3 sequence reads: CASSLEGRNQPRHF. The CDR3 DNA sequence: TGTGCCAGCAGCTTAGAAGGGAGGAATCAGCCCCGGCATTTT.

A few counts support this clonotype. J is TRBJ2-7 and V is TRBV7-2; 8 bases align to TRBD1. The CDR3 consists of 15 residues. The junction had 9 bases not matched to a gene; V was cut back by 5 bases and J by 3 bases. Germline V lookup: CDR1 SGHTA, CDR2 FQGNSA. The CDR3: CASSAGQGFFYEQYF. CDR3 nucleotide sequence: TGTGCCAGCAGCGCCGGACAGGGTTTCTTCTACGAGCAGTACTTC.

The chain recombines TRBV19 with TRBJ2-1; D not certain. The CDR3 is made up of 18 amino acids. Per the germline V gene, CDR1 is LNHDA and CDR2 is SQIVND (reference sequence). Trimming left V 7 bases short and J 1 base short, with 23 bases between. The CDR3 DNA sequence: TGTGCCAGTACCCCGGATCCCCACCTAAAGATATCCTACAATGAGCAGTTCTTC. It is translated as CASTPDPHLKISYNEQFF.

This clonotype appeared many times. The CDR3 here is CASRTLPGNGYTF. The CDR3, as DNA: TGTGCCAGCAGAACTTTGCCAGGGAATGGCTACACCTTC. This chain uses TRBV12-3 or TRBV12-4 with TRBJ1-2, with D tentatively TRBD1 (5 bases). Trimming pared 6 bases from V and 6 bases from J, leaving 14 bases between. This CDR3 has 13 residues.

This clonotype has just a few counts. The rearrangement joins TRBV7-9 to TRBJ1-3; D remains ambiguous. Germline values: CDR1 SEHNR, CDR2 FQNEAQ (reference sequence). Trimming cost V 5 bases and J 0 bases, with 11 bases left between them. The CDR3 length is 15 residues. Here the CDR3 DNA reads TGTGCCAGCAGCACCGGACTGAGCTCTGGAAACACCATATATTTT. This encodes CASSTGLSSGNTIYF.

This rearrangement joins TRBV12-3 or TRBV12-4 to TRBJ2-2; D perhaps matches TRBD1 (6 bases). The CDR3 contains 15 residues. Trimming pared 3 bases from V and 5 bases from J, leaving 13 bases between. The DNA for the CDR3 is TGTGCCAGCAGTTTTGTAAACGACAGGACCGGGGAGCTGTTTTTT. Amino acid sequence: CASSFVNDRTGELFF.